This TCR beta chain was observed in a study of beta chain features in type 1 diabetes. The table lists this clone with a few counts. Germline CDR1 is MNHEY and CDR2 is SMNVEV (reference sequence). V dropped 5 bases and J dropped 0 bases, with 5 bases sitting between them. This CDR3 region has 13 residues. Expressed TCRB transcripts were sequenced because the entire RNA isolate underwent reverse transcription. Repertoires were generated with immunoSEQ multiplex PCR, while TCRdb's copy carries only in-frame clones and drops some. Here the sample spans some 270,000 clones, approximately 8.1% being singletons.

The sample taken for sequencing was central memory CD4+ T cells from blood. This TCR was recovered from a woman under 30 in good health. The chain is built from TRBV27 and TRBJ1-3; D gene ambiguous. CDR3 in amino acids: CASSAYSGNTIYF. CDR3 nucleotide sequence: TGTGCCAGCAGTGCCTACTCTGGAAACACCATATATTTT.